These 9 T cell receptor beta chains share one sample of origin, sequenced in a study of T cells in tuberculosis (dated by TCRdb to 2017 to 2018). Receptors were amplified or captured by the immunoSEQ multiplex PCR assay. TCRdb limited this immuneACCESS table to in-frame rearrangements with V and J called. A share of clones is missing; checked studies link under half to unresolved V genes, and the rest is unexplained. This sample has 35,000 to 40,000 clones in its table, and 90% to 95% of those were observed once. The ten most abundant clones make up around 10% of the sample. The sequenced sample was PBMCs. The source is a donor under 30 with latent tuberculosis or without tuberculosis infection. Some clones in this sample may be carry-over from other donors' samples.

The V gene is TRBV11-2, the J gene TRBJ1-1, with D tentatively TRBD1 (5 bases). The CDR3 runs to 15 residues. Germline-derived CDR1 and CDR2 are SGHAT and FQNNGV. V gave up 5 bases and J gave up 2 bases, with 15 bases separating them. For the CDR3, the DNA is TGTGCCAGCAGCCGCCCAGGGCGGGATAACACTGAAGCTTTCTTT. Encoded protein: CASSRPGRDNTEAFF.

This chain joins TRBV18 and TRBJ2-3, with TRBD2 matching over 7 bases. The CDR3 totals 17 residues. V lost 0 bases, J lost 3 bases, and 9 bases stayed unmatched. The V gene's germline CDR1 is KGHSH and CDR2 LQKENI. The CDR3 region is CASSPPVCGGGTDTQYF. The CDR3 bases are TGTGCCAGCTCACCACCGGTGTGCGGGGGAGGGACAGATACGCAGTATTTT.

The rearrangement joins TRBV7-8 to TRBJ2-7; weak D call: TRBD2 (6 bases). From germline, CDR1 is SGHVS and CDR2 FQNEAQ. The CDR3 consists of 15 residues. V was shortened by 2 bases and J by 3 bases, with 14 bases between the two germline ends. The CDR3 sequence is CASSLQGGWSYEQYF. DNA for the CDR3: TGTGCCAGCAGCTTACAGGGAGGTTGGAGCTACGAGCAGTACTTC.

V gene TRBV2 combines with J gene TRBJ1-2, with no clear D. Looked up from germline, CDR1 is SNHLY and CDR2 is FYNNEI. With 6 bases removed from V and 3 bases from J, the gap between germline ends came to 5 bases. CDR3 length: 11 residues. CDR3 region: CASRADYGYTF. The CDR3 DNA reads TGTGCCAGCAGGGCAGACTATGGCTACACCTTC.

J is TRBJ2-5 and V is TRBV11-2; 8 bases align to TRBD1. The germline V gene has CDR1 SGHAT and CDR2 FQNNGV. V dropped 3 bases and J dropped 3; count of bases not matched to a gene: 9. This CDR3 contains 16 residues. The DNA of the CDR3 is TGTGCCAGCAGCTTCAACGGACAGGGCGAAGAAGAGACCCAGTACTTC. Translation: CASSFNGQGEEETQYF.

The DNA of the CDR3 is TGTGCCAGCAGCCGGGACAGGGGCTACTATGGCTACACCTTC. It translates to CASSRDRGYYGYTF. This chain connects TRBV6-5 to TRBJ1-2; TRBD1 agrees at 10 bases. V was pared by 6 bases and J by 3 bases, with 4 bases of the junction left unmatched. In germline, CDR1 is MNHEY, CDR2 SVGAGI. The CDR3 consists of 14 residues.

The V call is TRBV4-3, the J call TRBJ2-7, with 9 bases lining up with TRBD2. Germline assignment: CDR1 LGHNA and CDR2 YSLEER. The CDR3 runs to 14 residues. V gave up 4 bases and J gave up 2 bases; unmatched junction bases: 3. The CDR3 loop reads CASSLGGGAYEQYF. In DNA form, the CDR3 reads TGCGCCAGCAGCCTGGGCGGGGGGGCCTACGAGCAGTACTTC.

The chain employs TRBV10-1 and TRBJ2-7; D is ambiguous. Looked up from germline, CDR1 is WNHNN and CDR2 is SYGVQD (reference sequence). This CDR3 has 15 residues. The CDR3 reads CASGEVWRPSYEQYV. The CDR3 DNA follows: TGCGCCAGCGGTGAAGTATGGAGACCCTCCTACGAGCAGTACGTC.

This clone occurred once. CDR3 region: CASSRLTRSQETQYF. CDR3 nucleotides: TGCGCCAGCAGCCGACTAACTAGGTCCCAAGAGACCCAGTACTTC. The chain uses TRBV5-1 and TRBJ2-5; a possible D gene is TRBD2 (5 bases). The CDR3 is made up of 15 amino acids. The V end lost 4 bases, the J end lost 1 base, and 14 bases lay between the germline ends. Looked up from germline, CDR1 is SGHRS and CDR2 is YFSETQ.